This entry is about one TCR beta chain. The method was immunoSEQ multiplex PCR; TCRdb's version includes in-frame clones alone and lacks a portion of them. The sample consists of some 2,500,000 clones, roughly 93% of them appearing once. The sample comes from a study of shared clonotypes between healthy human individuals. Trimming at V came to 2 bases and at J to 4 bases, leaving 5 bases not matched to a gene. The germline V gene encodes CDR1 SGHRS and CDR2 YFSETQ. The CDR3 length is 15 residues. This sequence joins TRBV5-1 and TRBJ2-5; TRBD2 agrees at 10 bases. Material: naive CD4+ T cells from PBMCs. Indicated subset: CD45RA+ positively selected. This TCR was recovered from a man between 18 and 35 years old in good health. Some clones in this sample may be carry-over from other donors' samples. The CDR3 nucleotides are TGCGCCAGCAGCTTACAGCGGGAGGGCCTAGAGACCCAGTACTTC. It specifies CASSLQREGLETQYF.